This section outlines one TCR beta chain sequence together with its context. This sample is part of a study of control samples from healthy donors and cancer patients. CDR1 and CDR2 from the germline V gene are KGHSH and LQKENI. The CDR3 consists of 12 residues. V lost 0 bases and J 8 bases, leaving 5 bases between the germline ends. Libraries were prepared by immunoSEQ multiplex PCR; TCRdb keeps only in-frame clonotypes and omits some of them. This sample yields 90,000 or so clones, of which less than 90% are seen a single time; about 8.6% belongs to the top ten. V is TRBV18 and J is TRBJ2-1; D is ambiguous. Sequencing used PBMCs. This receptor was taken from a woman aged 50 to 65 with colorectal cancer. The CDR3 bases are TGTGCCAGCTCACCACCCGGTTATGAGCAGTTCTTC. As protein: CASSPPGYEQFF.